The T cell receptor (beta chain) under discussion was sequenced for a study of blood T cell repertoires in COVID-19. Study background: Nucleic acid was either cDNA or gDNA, and it came from T cells, B-cell-depleted T cells, or PBMCs.

Which cohort a participant joined came from the clinical history participants gave. Two negative PCRs, clearance, or symptom resolution had been documented for recovered Cohort 3 donors. As processed by the authors: Nucleated cell number was recorded as an estimate derived from reference gene primer amplification. Using immunoSEQ multiplex PCR, the repertoire was profiled, and TCRdb retains in-frame clones only, with some absent. V and J calls and clone size follow that table, whereas D and trimming were derived from the DNA. This repertoire shows about 200,000 clones, 80% to 85% found once; its top ten account for roughly 6.9%. Germline CDR1 is GTSNPN and CDR2 is SVGIG (reference sequence). J gave up 0 bases and V 0 bases, and 1 base lay outside the gene matches. The CDR3 covers 14 residues.

The sample comprised PBMCs or T cells enriched from blood (not recorded which). This chain uses TRBV30 with TRBJ1-1; 7 bases map to TRBD1. The TCR originated in a man aged 35 to 55 who had recovered from COVID-19. CDR3 nucleotides: TGTGCCTGGAGTGTGACAGGGATGAACACTGAAGCTTTCTTT. Encoded protein: CAWSVTGMNTEAFF.